This T cell receptor (beta chain) stems from a study of T and B cells in COVID-19 patients. Study as a whole: Peripheral blood came from COVID-19 patients with active infection or after recovery. Active-infection patients were older, median roughly 65 years, than recovered patients, median about 36 years. Study findings and constraints: The recovered cohort had more than 2,000 exclusive TCR clusters, including around 34 low generation probability clusters. In COVID-19 patients, T cell receptor beta variable and joining gene use was reportedly strongly skewed.

Remarks on this clonotype: Its target is unknown.

From blood, about 250-500 ng of genomic DNA served as TRB template. The V gene's germline CDR1 is SGHRS and CDR2 YFSETQ. Trimming removed 0 bases from V and 0 bases from J, with 13 bases in between. This CDR3 spans 17 amino acids. Multiplex PCR with BIOMED2 TRB-A/B primer pools amplified TRB rearrangements. TCRdb recomputed calls from the multiplex PCR reads with MiXCR, one row per CDR3 protein. Among 6,000 to 7,500 distinct CDR3 sequences, more than 20% were seen once, and the ten largest hold around 3.6%. The rearrangement joins TRBV5-1 to TRBJ2-1; the D call may be TRBD1 or TRBD2 (6 bases each). Sequenced input: blood. The source is a human donor who had recovered from COVID-19. The CDR3 DNA follows: TGCGCCAGCAGCTTGGTTCGTGGAGGGGGCTCCTACAATGAGCAGTTCTTC. It encodes CASSLVRGGGSYNEQFF.